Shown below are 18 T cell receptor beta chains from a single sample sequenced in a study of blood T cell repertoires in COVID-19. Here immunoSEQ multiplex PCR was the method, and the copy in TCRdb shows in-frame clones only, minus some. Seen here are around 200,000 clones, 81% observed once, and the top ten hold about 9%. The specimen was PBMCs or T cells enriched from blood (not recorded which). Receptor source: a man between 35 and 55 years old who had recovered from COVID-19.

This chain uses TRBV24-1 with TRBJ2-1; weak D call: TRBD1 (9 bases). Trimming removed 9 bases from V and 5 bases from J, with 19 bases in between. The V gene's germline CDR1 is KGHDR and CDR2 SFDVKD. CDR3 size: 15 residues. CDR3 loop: CATSRSGTGNNEQFF. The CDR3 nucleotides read TGTGCCACCTCTCGTAGCGGGACAGGGAACAATGAGCAGTTCTTC.

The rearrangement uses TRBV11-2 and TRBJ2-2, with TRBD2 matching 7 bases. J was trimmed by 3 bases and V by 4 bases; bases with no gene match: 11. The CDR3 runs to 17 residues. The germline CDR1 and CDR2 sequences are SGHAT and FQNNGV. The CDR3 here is CASSSRVGGPYTGELFF. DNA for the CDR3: TGTGCCAGCAGCTCCCGCGTGGGAGGGCCGTACACCGGGGAGCTGTTTTTT.

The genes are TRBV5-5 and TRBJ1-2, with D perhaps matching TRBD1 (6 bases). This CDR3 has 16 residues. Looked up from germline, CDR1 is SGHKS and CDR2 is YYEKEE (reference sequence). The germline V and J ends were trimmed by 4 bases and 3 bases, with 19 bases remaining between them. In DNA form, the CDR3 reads TGTGCCAGCAGCCCCGGGGGGGGCGTTTCGGACTATGGCTACACCTTC. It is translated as CASSPGGGVSDYGYTF.

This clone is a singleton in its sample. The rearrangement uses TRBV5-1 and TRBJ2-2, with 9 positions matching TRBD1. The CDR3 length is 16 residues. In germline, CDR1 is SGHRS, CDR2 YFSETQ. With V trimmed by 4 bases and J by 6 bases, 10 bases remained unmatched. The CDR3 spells CASSPYGQGWAGELFF. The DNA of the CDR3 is TGCGCCAGCAGCCCGTATGGACAGGGGTGGGCCGGGGAGCTGTTTTTT.

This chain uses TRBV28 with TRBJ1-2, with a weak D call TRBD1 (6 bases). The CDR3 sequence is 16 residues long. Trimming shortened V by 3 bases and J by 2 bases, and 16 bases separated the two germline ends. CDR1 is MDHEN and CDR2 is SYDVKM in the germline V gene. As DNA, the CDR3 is TGTGCCAGCAGTTTGGGGGGGGCAAACGCGAACTATGGCTACACCTTC. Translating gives CASSLGGANANYGYTF.

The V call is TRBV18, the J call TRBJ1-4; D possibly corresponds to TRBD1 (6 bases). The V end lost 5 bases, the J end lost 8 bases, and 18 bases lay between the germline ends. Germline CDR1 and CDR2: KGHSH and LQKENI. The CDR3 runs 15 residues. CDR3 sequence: CASSSEQGRGEKLFF. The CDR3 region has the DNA TGTGCCAGCTCATCAGAACAGGGTCGAGGGGAAAAACTGTTTTTT.

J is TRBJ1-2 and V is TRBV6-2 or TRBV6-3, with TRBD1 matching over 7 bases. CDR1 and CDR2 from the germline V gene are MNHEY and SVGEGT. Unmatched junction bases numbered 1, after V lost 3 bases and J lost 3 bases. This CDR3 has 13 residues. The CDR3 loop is CASSYTGDYGYTF. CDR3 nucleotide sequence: TGTGCCAGCAGTTATACAGGGGACTATGGCTACACCTTC.

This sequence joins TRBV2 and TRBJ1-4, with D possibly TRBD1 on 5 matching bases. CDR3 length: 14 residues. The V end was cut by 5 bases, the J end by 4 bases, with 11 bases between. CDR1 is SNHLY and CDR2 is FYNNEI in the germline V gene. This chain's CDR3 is CASSSDTGNEKLFF. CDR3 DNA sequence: TGTGCCAGCAGTTCGGACACCGGTAATGAAAAACTGTTTTTT.

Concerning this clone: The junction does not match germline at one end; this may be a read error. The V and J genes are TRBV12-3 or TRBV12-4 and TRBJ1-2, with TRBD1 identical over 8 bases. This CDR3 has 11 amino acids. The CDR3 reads CASSFHRGCAF. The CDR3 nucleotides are TGTGCCAGCAGTTTTCACAGGGGGTGTGCCTTC.

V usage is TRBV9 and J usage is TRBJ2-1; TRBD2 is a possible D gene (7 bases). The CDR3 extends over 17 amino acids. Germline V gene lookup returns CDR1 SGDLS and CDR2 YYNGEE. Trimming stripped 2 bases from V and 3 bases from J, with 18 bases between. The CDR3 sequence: CASSVTLGGERYNEQFF. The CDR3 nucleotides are TGTGCCAGCAGCGTCACTCTAGGGGGGGAACGCTACAATGAGCAGTTCTTC.

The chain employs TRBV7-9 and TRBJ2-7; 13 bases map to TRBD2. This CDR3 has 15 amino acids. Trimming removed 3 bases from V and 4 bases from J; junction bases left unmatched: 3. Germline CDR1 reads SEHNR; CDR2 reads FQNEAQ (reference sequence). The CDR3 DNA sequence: TGTGCCAGCAGCTTCGGGACTAGCGGGACATACGAGCAGTACTTC. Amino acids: CASSFGTSGTYEQYF.

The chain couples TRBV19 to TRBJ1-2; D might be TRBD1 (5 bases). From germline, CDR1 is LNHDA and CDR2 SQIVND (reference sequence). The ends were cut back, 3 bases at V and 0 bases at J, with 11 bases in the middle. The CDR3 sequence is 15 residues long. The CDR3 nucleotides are TGTGCCAGTAGTATTCAGGGCTTCTCTAACTATGGCTACACCTTC. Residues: CASSIQGFSNYGYTF.

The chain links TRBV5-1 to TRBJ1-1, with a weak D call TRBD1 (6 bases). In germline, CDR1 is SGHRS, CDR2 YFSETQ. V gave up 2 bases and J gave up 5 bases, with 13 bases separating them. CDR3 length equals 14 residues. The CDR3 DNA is TGCGCCAGCAGCTTCAGTTCAGGGGAGACTGAAGCTTTCTTT. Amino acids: CASSFSSGETEAFF.

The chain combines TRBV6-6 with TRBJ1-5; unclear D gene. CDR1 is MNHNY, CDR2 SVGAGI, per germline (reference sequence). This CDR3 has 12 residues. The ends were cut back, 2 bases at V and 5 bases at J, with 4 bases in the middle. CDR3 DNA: TGTGCCAGCAGTTACCCTGATCAGCCCCAGCATTTT. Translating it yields CASSYPDQPQHF.

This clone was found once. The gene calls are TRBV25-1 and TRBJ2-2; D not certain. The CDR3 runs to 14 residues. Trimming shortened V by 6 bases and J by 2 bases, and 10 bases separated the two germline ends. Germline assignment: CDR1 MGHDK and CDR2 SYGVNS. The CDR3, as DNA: TGTGCCAGCAGCCCCACTCCTAACACCGGGGAGCTGTTTTTT. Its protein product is CASSPTPNTGELFF.

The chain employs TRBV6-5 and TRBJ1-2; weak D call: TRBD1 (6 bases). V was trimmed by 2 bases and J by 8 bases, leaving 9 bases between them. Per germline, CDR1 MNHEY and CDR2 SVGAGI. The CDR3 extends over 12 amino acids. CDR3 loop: CASSYGGGGYTF. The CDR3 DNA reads TGTGCCAGCAGTTACGGGGGGGGCGGCTACACCTTC.

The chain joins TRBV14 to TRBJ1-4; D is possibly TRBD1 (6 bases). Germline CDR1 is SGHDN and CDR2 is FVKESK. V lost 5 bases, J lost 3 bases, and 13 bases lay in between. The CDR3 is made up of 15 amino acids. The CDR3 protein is CASSIQGRSNEKLFF. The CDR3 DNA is TGTGCCAGCAGCATACAGGGTCGTTCTAATGAAAAACTGTTTTTT.

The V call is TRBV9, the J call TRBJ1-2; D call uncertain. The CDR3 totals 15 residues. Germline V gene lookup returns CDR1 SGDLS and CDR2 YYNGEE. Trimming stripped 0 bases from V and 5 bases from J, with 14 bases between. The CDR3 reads CASSVEPGVGYGYTF. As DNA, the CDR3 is TGTGCCAGCAGCGTAGAGCCCGGGGTTGGGTATGGCTACACCTTC.